Each of the 11 T cell receptor beta chains below was sequenced from the same sample in a study of blood T cell repertoires in COVID-19 (TCRdb year 2020). Libraries were constructed by the immunoSEQ multiplex PCR assay. TCRdb carries this immuneACCESS record with in-frame sequences only. Its versions omit some clonotypes, under half of them owing to an unresolved V gene in the studies checked, with the rest unexplained. The table for this sample lists roughly 200,000 clones; around 85% of them were counted only once. The top ten clones comprise roughly 8% of the sample. The sequencing input was peripheral blood. The receptors originated from a woman of 80 years or more with acute or convalescent COVID-19.

This chain connects TRBV6-5 to TRBJ1-2, with 7 bases identical to TRBD1. CDR3 length: 13 residues. V trimming: 6 bases; J trimming: 4 bases; junction bases outside the gene matches: 5. Germline V gene sequence: CDR1 MNHEY, CDR2 SVGAGI. This CDR3 is CASRQQGTYGYTF. CDR3 DNA: TGTGCCAGCAGACAACAGGGGACCTATGGCTACACCTTC.

This clone was detected ten times or more. The rearrangement links TRBV28 to TRBJ1-3, with 7 bases that match TRBD1. Germline lookup yields CDR1 MDHEN and CDR2 SYDVKM. V trimming: 3 bases; J trimming: 2 bases; junction bases outside the gene matches: 4. The CDR3 runs 15 residues. CDR3 in amino acids: CASSFSTGTGNTIYF. CDR3 DNA: TGTGCCAGCAGTTTTTCGACAGGGACTGGAAACACCATATATTTT.

This CDR3 is CASSAGTSVGTDTQYF. The CDR3 DNA follows: TGTGCCAGCAGCGCAGGGACTAGCGTCGGCACAGATACGCAGTATTTT. The chain is built from TRBV9 and TRBJ2-3; 10 positions agree with TRBD2. J gave up 1 base and V 3 bases, and 5 bases lay outside the gene matches. The V gene's germline CDR1 is SGDLS and CDR2 YYNGEE. This CDR3 is 16 amino acids long.

CDR3 DNA sequence: TGTGCCAGCAGCCTCAGGGGTGGCAATCAGCCCCAGCATTTT. Translated, it gives CASSLRGGNQPQHF. This chain uses TRBV14 with TRBJ1-5; weak D call: TRBD1 (6 bases). The CDR3 loop spans 14 amino acids. Germline V lookup: CDR1 SGHDN, CDR2 FVKESK. V shed 4 bases and J shed 2 bases, with 9 bases lying between them.

This clone was seen just once. The chain joins TRBV11-2 to TRBJ2-7; TRBD2 matches at 9 bases. Germline V gene sequence: CDR1 SGHAT, CDR2 FQNNGV. Trimming took 8 bases from V and 6 from J; bases not matched to a gene: 11. The CDR3 totals 14 residues. The CDR3 bases are TGTGCCAGCGGTAAGGGACTAGCCAACTTCGAGCAGTACTTC. Its protein is CASGKGLANFEQYF.

The chain recombines TRBV18 with TRBJ1-5, with D tentatively TRBD1 (5 bases). The CDR3 has 13 residues. CDR1 KGHSH and CDR2 LQKENI come from the germline V gene. The V end lost 3 bases, the J end lost 5 bases, and 8 bases lay between the germline ends. This CDR3 is CASSPAGDQPQHF. The CDR3 nucleotides are TGTGCCAGCTCACCGGCGGGGGATCAGCCCCAGCATTTT.

The chain combines TRBV19 with TRBJ2-7; possibly TRBD1 for D (5 bases). V lost 5 bases, J lost 0 bases, and 11 bases lay in between. This CDR3 comprises 14 residues. Germline CDR1 reads LNHDA; CDR2 reads SQIVND (reference sequence). The CDR3 DNA reads as TGTGCCAGTAGTCTTCAAGGGGTCTCCTACGAGCAGTACTTC. Encoded protein: CASSLQGVSYEQYF.

This clone appeared a few times. This chain links TRBV11-2 with TRBJ1-1; D gene uncertain. Germline CDR1 and CDR2: SGHAT and FQNNGV. The germline V and J ends were trimmed by 2 bases and 4 bases, with 8 bases remaining between them. This CDR3 comprises 13 residues. CDR3 in DNA: TGTGCCAGCAGCTTATACCAGGCCACTGAAGCTTTCTTT. Translation gives CASSLYQATEAFF.

The chain uses TRBV5-8 and TRBJ2-1; possibly TRBD1 for D (6 bases). In germline, CDR1 is SGHTS, CDR2 YDEGEE. Trimming left V 4 bases short and J 6 bases short, with 20 bases between. CDR3 length: 16 amino acids. The CDR3 region is CASSRRGGVRSNEQFF. CDR3 sequence (DNA): TGTGCCAGCAGCCGGCGAGGGGGAGTCCGGTCCAATGAGCAGTTCTTC.

This clone was picked up one time. The CDR3 nucleotides are TGTGCCAGCAGCAGCGAAGGGGGCGTCACTGAAGCTTTCTTT. It specifies CASSSEGGVTEAFF. V is TRBV6-5 and J is TRBJ1-1; TRBD1 matches at 7 bases. The germline CDR1 and CDR2 sequences are MNHEY and SVGAGI. V shed 6 bases, J shed 4 bases, and the junction held 8 bases outside the gene matches. The CDR3 loop spans 14 amino acids.

V and J are TRBV7-2 and TRBJ2-3; 12 nucleotides align to TRBD2. The CDR3 runs to 17 residues. Trimming at V came to 3 bases and at J to 6 bases, leaving 10 bases not matched to a gene. CDR1 is SGHTA and CDR2 is FQGNSA in the germline V gene. Here the CDR3 DNA reads TGTGCCAGCAGCTTCCACTCTAGCGGGGGGGCCGTCGATACGCAGTATTTT. It yields the protein CASSFHSSGGAVDTQYF.